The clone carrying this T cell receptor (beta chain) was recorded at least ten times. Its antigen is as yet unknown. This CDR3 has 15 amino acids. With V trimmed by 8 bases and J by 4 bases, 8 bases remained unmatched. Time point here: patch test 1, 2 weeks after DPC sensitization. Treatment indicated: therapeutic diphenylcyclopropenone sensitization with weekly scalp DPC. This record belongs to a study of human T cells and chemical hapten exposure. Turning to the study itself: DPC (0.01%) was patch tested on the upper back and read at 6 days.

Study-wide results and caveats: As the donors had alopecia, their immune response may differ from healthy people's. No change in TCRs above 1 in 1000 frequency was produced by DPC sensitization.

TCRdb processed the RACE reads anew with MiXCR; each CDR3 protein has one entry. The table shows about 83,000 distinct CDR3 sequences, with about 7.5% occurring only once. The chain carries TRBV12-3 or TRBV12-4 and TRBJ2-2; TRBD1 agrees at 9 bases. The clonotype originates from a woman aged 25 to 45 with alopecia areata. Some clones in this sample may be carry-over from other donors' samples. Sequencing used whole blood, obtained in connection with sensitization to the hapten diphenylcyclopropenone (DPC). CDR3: CASRGGTGFTGELFF. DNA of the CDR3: TGTGCCAGCCGGGGTGGGACAGGGTTCACCGGGGAGCTGTTTTTT.